A selection of T cell receptor beta chains follows, all from one sample in a study of blood T cell repertoires in COVID-19. Assay used: immunoSEQ multiplex PCR; TCRdb lists only in-frame clones, some missing. The repertoire consists of 140,000 to 150,000 clones, with approximately 83% occurring once and the leading ten covering roughly 8%. Sequenced sample: peripheral blood. The receptors derive from an older woman with COVID-19, enrolled during active disease. Both conserved end residues are part of each CDR3. D genes are given only for firm matches. The size of a clone is reported for some rows only, either as once, few or many, or as a class for expanded clones.

V gene: TRBV27
clone size: few
D gene: -
J gene: TRBJ2-7
CDR3 protein: CASSLGRERVQYF
CDR3 DNA: TGTGCCAGCAGTTTGGGCAGGGAAAGGGTGCAGTACTTC

V gene: TRBV27
clone size: -
D gene: -
J gene: TRBJ2-7
CDR3 protein: CASSLSSGAPLYEQYF
CDR3 DNA: TGTGCCAGCAGTTTATCATCAGGGGCCCCCCTCTACGAGCAGTACTTC

V gene: TRBV10-3
clone size: once
D gene: TRBD1
J gene: TRBJ1-5
CDR3 protein: CATAAIQGANHQPQHF
CDR3 DNA: TGTGCCACCGCCGCCATACAGGGGGCCAACCATCAGCCCCAGCATTTT

V gene: TRBV12-3/TRBV12-4
clone size: few
D gene: TRBD1
J gene: TRBJ1-5
CDR3 protein: CASSLTGDQPQHF
CDR3 DNA: TGTGCCAGCAGTTTAACAGGGGATCAGCCCCAGCATTTT

V gene: TRBV6-6
clone size: -
D gene: -
J gene: TRBJ2-3
CDR3 protein: CASSYSLAGSTDTQYF
CDR3 DNA: TGTGCCAGCAGTTACTCTTTGGCGGGAAGCACAGATACGCAGTATTTT

V gene: TRBV2
clone size: few
D gene: -
J gene: TRBJ2-1
CDR3 protein: CASSEAHRATGNEQFF
CDR3 DNA: TGTGCCAGCAGTGAAGCTCACAGGGCTACTGGCAATGAGCAGTTCTTC

V gene: TRBV7-8
clone size: once
D gene: TRBD1
J gene: TRBJ2-7
CDR3 protein: CASSFRDRGSGEQYF
CDR3 DNA: TGTGCCAGCAGCTTCCGGGACAGGGGGTCAGGGGAGCAGTACTTC

V gene: TRBV29-1
clone size: once
D gene: TRBD1
J gene: TRBJ1-3
CDR3 protein: CSAGTGTAGNTIYF
CDR3 DNA: TGCAGCGCCGGGACAGGGACGGCTGGAAACACCATATATTTT

V gene: TRBV5-4
clone size: -
D gene: TRBD1
J gene: TRBJ1-1
CDR3 protein: CASSSWTGPNTEAFF
CDR3 DNA: TGTGCCAGCAGCTCTTGGACAGGCCCGAACACTGAAGCTTTCTTT

V gene: TRBV10-3
clone size: -
D gene: TRBD1
J gene: TRBJ1-1
CDR3 protein: CAISTGGGETFF
CDR3 DNA: TGTGCCATCAGTACAGGGGGCGGTGAGACTTTCTTT

V gene: TRBV18
clone size: -
D gene: TRBD1
J gene: TRBJ1-1
CDR3 protein: CASSPPNRQGARTEAFF
CDR3 DNA: TGTGCCAGCTCACCACCGAACCGACAGGGGGCGCGTACTGAAGCTTTCTTT

V gene: TRBV7-8
clone size: -
D gene: -
J gene: TRBJ1-6
CDR3 protein: CASSLGRYYNSPLHF
CDR3 DNA: TGTGCCAGCAGCTTAGGCAGATACTATAATTCACCCCTCCACTTT

V gene: TRBV9
clone size: -
D gene: -
J gene: TRBJ2-3
CDR3 protein: CASSVEIGVADTQYF
CDR3 DNA: TGTGCCAGCAGCGTAGAAATTGGAGTCGCAGATACGCAGTATTTT

V gene: TRBV19
clone size: -
D gene: -
J gene: TRBJ1-2
CDR3 protein: CASSIGTDITNYGYTF
CDR3 DNA: TGTGCCAGTAGTATAGGGACAGATATTACTAACTATGGCTACACCTTC

V gene: TRBV4-3
clone size: -
D gene: -
J gene: TRBJ2-5
CDR3 protein: CASSQQLETQYF
CDR3 DNA: TGCGCCAGCAGCCAGCAACTTGAGACCCAGTACTTC

V gene: TRBV6-5
clone size: -
D gene: TRBD1
J gene: TRBJ2-5
CDR3 protein: CASSSPGGKETQYF
CDR3 DNA: TGTGCCAGCAGTTCTCCAGGGGGCAAAGAGACCCAGTACTTC

V gene: TRBV7-8
clone size: -
D gene: -
J gene: TRBJ1-1
CDR3 protein: CASSPRRLRAGTEAFF
CDR3 DNA: TGTGCCAGCAGCCCACGTCGGTTACGGGCGGGCACTGAAGCTTTCTTT

V gene: TRBV11-2
clone size: -
D gene: TRBD2
J gene: TRBJ2-5
CDR3 protein: CASSPLAGIEETQYF
CDR3 DNA: TGTGCCAGCAGCCCCCTAGCGGGGATAGAAGAGACCCAGTACTTC

V gene: TRBV29-1
clone size: -
D gene: -
J gene: TRBJ1-2
CDR3 protein: CSVVARGGYTF
CDR3 DNA: TGCAGCGTTGTAGCTCGGGGTGGCTACACCTTC

V gene: TRBV4-3
clone size: -
D gene: TRBD1
J gene: TRBJ2-2
CDR3 protein: CASSRQRGTGSPDTGELFF
CDR3 DNA: TGCGCCAGCAGCCGACAAAGGGGGACAGGGTCGCCTGACACCGGGGAGCTGTTTTTT

V gene: TRBV2
clone size: -
D gene: -
J gene: TRBJ1-1
CDR3 protein: CASRFEGTPNTEAFF
CDR3 DNA: TGTGCCAGCCGCTTTGAAGGGACACCTAACACTGAAGCTTTCTTT

V gene: TRBV11-2
clone size: once
D gene: TRBD1
J gene: TRBJ1-1
CDR3 protein: CASSLGYGQGGNTEAFF
CDR3 DNA: TGTGCCAGCAGCTTAGGTTACGGACAGGGGGGGAACACTGAAGCTTTCTTT

V gene: TRBV3-1/TRBV3-2
clone size: -
D gene: -
J gene: TRBJ1-6
CDR3 protein: CASSQGLSGTYNSPLHF
CDR3 DNA: TGTGCCAGCAGCCAAGGCCTTTCGGGGACCTATAATTCACCCCTCCACTTT

V gene: TRBV7-5
clone size: -
D gene: -
J gene: TRBJ1-6
CDR3 protein: CVRSDPGQGHYPLHF
CDR3 DNA: TGTGTCAGAAGCGACCCGGGACAGGGACACTACCCGCTCCACTTT

V gene: TRBV19
clone size: -
D gene: -
J gene: TRBJ1-1
CDR3 protein: CASSIGGGRFRTEAFF
CDR3 DNA: TGTGCCAGTAGTATAGGAGGAGGCAGGTTCCGCACTGAAGCTTTCTTT

V gene: TRBV27
clone size: -
D gene: -
J gene: TRBJ1-5
CDR3 protein: CASSPMTGQPQHF
CDR3 DNA: TGTGCCAGCAGCCCGATGACGGGACAGCCCCAGCATTTT

V gene: TRBV13
clone size: -
D gene: TRBD1
J gene: TRBJ2-3
CDR3 protein: CASSFGRGRSATTDTQYF
CDR3 DNA: TGTGCCAGCAGCTTTGGCAGGGGGCGATCAGCGACGACAGATACGCAGTATTTT

V gene: TRBV24-1
clone size: -
D gene: -
J gene: TRBJ1-1
CDR3 protein: CATQEAGAGEAFF
CDR3 DNA: TGTGCCACCCAAGAGGCGGGGGCCGGTGAAGCTTTCTTT

V gene: TRBV19
clone size: -
D gene: TRBD1
J gene: TRBJ2-4
CDR3 protein: CASRRDREAKNIQYF
CDR3 DNA: TGTGCCAGTAGGAGAGACAGGGAAGCCAAAAACATTCAGTACTTC

V gene: TRBV3-1/TRBV3-2
clone size: -
D gene: TRBD1
J gene: TRBJ1-4
CDR3 protein: CASSFTNRGFNEKLFF
CDR3 DNA: TGTGCCAGCAGCTTCACAAACAGGGGCTTTAATGAAAAACTGTTTTTT

V gene: TRBV2
clone size: -
D gene: TRBD2
J gene: TRBJ2-3
CDR3 protein: CATKGLAGGSTDTQYF
CDR3 DNA: TGTGCCACAAAGGGACTAGCGGGGGGTAGCACAGATACGCAGTATTTT

V gene: TRBV4-1
clone size: -
D gene: TRBD1
J gene: TRBJ1-2
CDR3 protein: CASSQSISTGLGPLGYGYTF
CDR3 DNA: TGCGCCAGCAGCCAATCGATCTCGACAGGGTTGGGACCTTTGGGCTATGGCTACACCTTC

V gene: TRBV24-1
clone size: -
D gene: -
J gene: TRBJ1-5
CDR3 protein: CATSDLGTNQPQHF
CDR3 DNA: TGTGCCACCAGTGATTTAGGGACAAATCAGCCCCAGCATTTT

V gene: TRBV5-1
clone size: once
D gene: -
J gene: TRBJ2-2
CDR3 protein: CASSLTGTRNTGELFF
CDR3 DNA: TGCGCCAGCAGCCTCACCGGGACACGCAACACCGGGGAGCTGTTTTTT

V gene: TRBV9
clone size: -
D gene: -
J gene: TRBJ1-4
CDR3 protein: CASSPSSPREKLFF
CDR3 DNA: TGTGCCAGCAGCCCATCATCTCCGCGTGAAAAACTGTTTTTT

V gene: TRBV2
clone size: once
D gene: TRBD1
J gene: TRBJ1-4
CDR3 protein: CASMDRVGGKLFF
CDR3 DNA: TGTGCCAGCATGGACAGGGTCGGCGGAAAACTGTTTTTT

V gene: TRBV5-1
clone size: many
D gene: -
J gene: TRBJ2-2
CDR3 protein: CASSPGSTGELFF
CDR3 DNA: TGCGCCAGCAGCCCGGGATCGACCGGGGAGCTGTTTTTT

V gene: TRBV6-1
clone size: once
D gene: -
J gene: TRBJ1-2
CDR3 protein: CASSDRIGYTF
CDR3 DNA: TGTGCCAGCAGTGATCGTATAGGCTACACCTTC

V gene: TRBV19
clone size: -
D gene: TRBD1
J gene: TRBJ1-5
CDR3 protein: CASSIDHLGSDREGQPQHF
CDR3 DNA: TGTGCCAGTAGTATAGATCACCTCGGTAGCGACAGGGAAGGTCAGCCCCAGCATTTT

V gene: TRBV2
clone size: -
D gene: -
J gene: TRBJ1-3
CDR3 protein: CASSELRPATGNTIYF
CDR3 DNA: TGTGCCAGCAGCGAGTTGCGGCCAGCTACCGGAAACACCATATATTTT

V gene: TRBV7-7
clone size: -
D gene: TRBD1
J gene: TRBJ1-1
CDR3 protein: CASSLSVQGEAFF
CDR3 DNA: TGTGCTAGCAGCTTAAGCGTACAGGGGGAAGCTTTCTTT

V gene: TRBV12-3/TRBV12-4
clone size: -
D gene: -
J gene: TRBJ1-1
CDR3 protein: CASSRVTEAFF
CDR3 DNA: TGTGCCAGCAGCAGGGTCACTGAAGCTTTCTTT

V gene: TRBV27
clone size: once
D gene: -
J gene: TRBJ2-1
CDR3 protein: CASQDLGVAEQFF
CDR3 DNA: TGTGCCAGCCAAGACTTAGGGGTGGCTGAGCAGTTCTTC

V gene: TRBV3-1/TRBV3-2
clone size: -
D gene: -
J gene: TRBJ1-2
CDR3 protein: CASSQGISGLLDGYTF
CDR3 DNA: TGTGCCAGCAGCCAAGGTATCTCAGGGCTCCTCGATGGCTACACCTTC

V gene: TRBV10-1
clone size: -
D gene: TRBD1
J gene: TRBJ2-7
CDR3 protein: CASSESLDRGAEQYF
CDR3 DNA: TGCGCCAGCAGTGAGTCGTTGGACAGGGGAGCCGAGCAGTACTTC

V gene: TRBV7-3
clone size: -
D gene: -
J gene: TRBJ1-1
CDR3 protein: CASSLTPNGEAFF
CDR3 DNA: TGTGCCAGCAGCTTAACCCCCAATGGCGAAGCTTTCTTT

V gene: TRBV3-1/TRBV3-2
clone size: -
D gene: -
J gene: TRBJ2-5
CDR3 protein: CASASWGASGVQETQYF
CDR3 DNA: TGTGCCAGCGCGTCTTGGGGAGCCTCGGGGGTCCAAGAGACCCAGTACTTC

V gene: TRBV27
clone size: -
D gene: TRBD2
J gene: TRBJ2-2
CDR3 protein: CASSILAGFETGELFF
CDR3 DNA: TGTGCCAGCAGCATACTAGCGGGGTTTGAAACCGGGGAGCTGTTTTTT

V gene: TRBV10-3
clone size: -
D gene: -
J gene: TRBJ2-7
CDR3 protein: CAISEYRQDYEQYF
CDR3 DNA: TGTGCCATCAGTGAGTATAGACAAGACTACGAGCAGTACTTC

V gene: TRBV4-2
clone size: -
D gene: -
J gene: TRBJ2-3
CDR3 protein: CASSQESDTQYF
CDR3 DNA: TGTGCCAGCAGCCAAGAGTCGGATACGCAGTATTTT

V gene: TRBV9
clone size: -
D gene: TRBD2
J gene: TRBJ2-1
CDR3 protein: CASSLRTSGDEQFF
CDR3 DNA: TGTGCCAGCAGCCTCAGGACTAGCGGGGATGAGCAGTTCTTC

V gene: TRBV18
clone size: once
D gene: TRBD2
J gene: TRBJ2-1
CDR3 protein: CASSPSGGAFGSNEQFF
CDR3 DNA: TGTGCCAGCTCACCCAGCGGGGGGGCCTTCGGGAGCAATGAGCAGTTCTTC